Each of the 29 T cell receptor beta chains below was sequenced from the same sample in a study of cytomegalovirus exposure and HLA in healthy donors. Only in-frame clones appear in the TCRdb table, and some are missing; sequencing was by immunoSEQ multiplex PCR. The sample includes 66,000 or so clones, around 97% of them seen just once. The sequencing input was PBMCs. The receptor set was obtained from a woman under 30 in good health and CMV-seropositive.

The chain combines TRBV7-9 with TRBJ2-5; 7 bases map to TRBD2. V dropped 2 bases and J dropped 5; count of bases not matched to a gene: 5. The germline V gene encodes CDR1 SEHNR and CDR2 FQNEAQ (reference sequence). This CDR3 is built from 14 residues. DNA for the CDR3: TGTGCCAGCAGCTTACTCGGGGGGACTGAGACCCAGTACTTC. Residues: CASSLLGGTETQYF. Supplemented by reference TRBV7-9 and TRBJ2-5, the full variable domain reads DTGVSQNPRHKITKRGQNVTFRCDPISEHNRLYWYRQTLGQGPEFLTYFQNEAQLEKSRLLSDRFSAERPKGSFSTLEIQRTEQGDSAMYLCASSLLGGTETQYFGPGTRLLVL.

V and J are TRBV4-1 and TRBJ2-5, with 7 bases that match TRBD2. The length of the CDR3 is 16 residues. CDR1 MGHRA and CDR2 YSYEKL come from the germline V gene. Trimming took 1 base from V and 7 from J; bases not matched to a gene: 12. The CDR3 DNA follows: TGCGCCAGCAGCCAAGCCCCCACAGCGGGACGGGGGACCCAGTACTTC. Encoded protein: CASSQAPTAGRGTQYF.

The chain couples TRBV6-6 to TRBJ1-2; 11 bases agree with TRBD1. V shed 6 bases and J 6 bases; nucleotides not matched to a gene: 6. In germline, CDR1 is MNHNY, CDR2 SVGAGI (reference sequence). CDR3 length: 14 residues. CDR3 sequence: CASREDRGRDGYTF. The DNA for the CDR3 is TGTGCCAGCAGAGAGGACAGGGGGCGGGATGGCTACACCTTC.

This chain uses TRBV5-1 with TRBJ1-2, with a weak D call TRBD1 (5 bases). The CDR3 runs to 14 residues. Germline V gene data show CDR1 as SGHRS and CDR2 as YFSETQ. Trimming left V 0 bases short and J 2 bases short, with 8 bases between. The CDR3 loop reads CASSLAGQNYGYTF. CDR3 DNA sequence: TGCGCCAGCAGCTTGGCAGGGCAGAACTATGGCTACACCTTC.

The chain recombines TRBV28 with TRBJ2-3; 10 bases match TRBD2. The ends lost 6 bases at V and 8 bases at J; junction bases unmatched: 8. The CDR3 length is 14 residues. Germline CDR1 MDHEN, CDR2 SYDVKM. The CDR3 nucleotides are TGTGCCAGCAGCCCACTAGCGGGAAGTCGTACGCAGTATTTT. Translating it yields CASSPLAGSRTQYF.

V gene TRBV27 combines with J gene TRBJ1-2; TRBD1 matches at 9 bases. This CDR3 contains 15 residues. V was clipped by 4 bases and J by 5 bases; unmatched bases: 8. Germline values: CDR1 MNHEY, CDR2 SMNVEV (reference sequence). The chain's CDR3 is CASSSRSGTGYGYTF. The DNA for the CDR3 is TGTGCCAGCAGTTCTCGCTCCGGGACAGGGTATGGCTACACCTTC.

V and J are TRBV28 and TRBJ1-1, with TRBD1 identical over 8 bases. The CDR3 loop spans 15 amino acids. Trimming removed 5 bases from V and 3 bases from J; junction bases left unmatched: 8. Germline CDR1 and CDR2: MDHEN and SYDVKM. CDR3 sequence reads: CASSDPGGRDTEAFF. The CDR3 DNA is TGTGCCAGCAGTGACCCAGGGGGCAGGGACACTGAAGCTTTCTTT.

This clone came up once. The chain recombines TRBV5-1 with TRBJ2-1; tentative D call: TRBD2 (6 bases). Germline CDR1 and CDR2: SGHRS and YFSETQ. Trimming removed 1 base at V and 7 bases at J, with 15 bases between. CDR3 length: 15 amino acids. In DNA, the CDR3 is TGCGCCAGCAGCTTGTCTGGCGGGGTCCCGAATGAGCAGTTCTTC. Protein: CASSLSGGVPNEQFF.

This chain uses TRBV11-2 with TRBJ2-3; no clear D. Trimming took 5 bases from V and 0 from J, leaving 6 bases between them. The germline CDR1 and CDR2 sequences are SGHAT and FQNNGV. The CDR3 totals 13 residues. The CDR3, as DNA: TGTGCCAGCAGCCGGTCCAGCACAGATACGCAGTATTTT. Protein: CASSRSSTDTQYF.

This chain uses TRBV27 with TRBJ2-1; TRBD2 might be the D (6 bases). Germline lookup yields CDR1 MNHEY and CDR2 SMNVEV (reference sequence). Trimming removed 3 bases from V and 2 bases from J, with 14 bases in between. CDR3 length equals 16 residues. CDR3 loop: CASSFRQTRTYNEQFF. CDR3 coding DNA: TGTGCCAGCAGTTTTAGGCAGACTAGAACCTACAATGAGCAGTTCTTC.

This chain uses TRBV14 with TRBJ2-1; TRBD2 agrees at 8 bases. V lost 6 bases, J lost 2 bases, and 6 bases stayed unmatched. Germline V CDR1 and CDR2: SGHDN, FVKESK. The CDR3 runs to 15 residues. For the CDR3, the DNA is TGTGCCAGCAGACAGAGCGGGAGACCCTACAATGAGCAGTTCTTC. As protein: CASRQSGRPYNEQFF.

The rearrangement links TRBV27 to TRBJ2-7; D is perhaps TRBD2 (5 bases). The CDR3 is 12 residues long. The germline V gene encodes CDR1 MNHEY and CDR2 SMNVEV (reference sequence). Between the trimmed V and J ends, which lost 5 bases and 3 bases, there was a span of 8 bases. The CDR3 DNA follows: TGTGCCAGCAGTACGGGGAGCTACGAGCAGTACTTC. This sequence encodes CASSTGSYEQYF.

The DNA of the CDR3 is TGTGCCAGCAGCCCAGGGTGGGCGCAGGAAGCTTTCTTT. This gives the protein CASSPGWAQEAFF. This chain links TRBV5-6 with TRBJ1-1; D might be TRBD1 (5 bases). Trimming removed 4 bases at V and 8 bases at J, with 15 bases between. The CDR3 loop spans 13 amino acids. The germline V gene encodes CDR1 SGHDT and CDR2 YYEEEE.

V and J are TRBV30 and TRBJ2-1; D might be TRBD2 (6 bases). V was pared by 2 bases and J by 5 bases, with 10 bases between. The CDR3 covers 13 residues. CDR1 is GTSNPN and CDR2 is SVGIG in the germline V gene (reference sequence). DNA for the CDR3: TGTGCCTGGAGTACCAGGAGGGACAATGAGCAGTTCTTC. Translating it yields CAWSTRRDNEQFF.

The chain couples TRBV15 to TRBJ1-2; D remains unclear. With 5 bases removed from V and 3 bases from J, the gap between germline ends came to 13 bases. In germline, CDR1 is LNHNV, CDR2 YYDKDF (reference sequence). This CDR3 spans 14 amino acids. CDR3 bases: TGTGCCACCAGCCGCGACCGGGGAGACTATGGCTACACCTTC. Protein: CATSRDRGDYGYTF.

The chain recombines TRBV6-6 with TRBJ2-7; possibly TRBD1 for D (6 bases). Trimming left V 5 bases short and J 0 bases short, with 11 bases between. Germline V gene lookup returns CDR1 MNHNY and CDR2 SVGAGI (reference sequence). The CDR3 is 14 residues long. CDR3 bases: TGTGCCAGCAGTAAGACAGGAAGCTCCTACGAGCAGTACTTC. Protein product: CASSKTGSSYEQYF.

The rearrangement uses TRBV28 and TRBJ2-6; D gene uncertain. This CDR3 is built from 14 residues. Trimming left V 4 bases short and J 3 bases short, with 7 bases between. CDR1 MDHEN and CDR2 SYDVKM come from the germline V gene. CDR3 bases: TGTGCCAGCAGTTCCCAGGTTGGGGCCAACGTCCTGACTTTC. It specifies CASSSQVGANVLTF.

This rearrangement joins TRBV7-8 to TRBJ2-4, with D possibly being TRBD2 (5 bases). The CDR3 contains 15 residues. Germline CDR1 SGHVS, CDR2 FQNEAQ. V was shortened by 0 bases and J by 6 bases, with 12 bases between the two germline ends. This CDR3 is CASSLAEGLGNIQYF. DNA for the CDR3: TGTGCCAGCAGCTTAGCCGAGGGCCTGGGAAACATTCAGTACTTC.

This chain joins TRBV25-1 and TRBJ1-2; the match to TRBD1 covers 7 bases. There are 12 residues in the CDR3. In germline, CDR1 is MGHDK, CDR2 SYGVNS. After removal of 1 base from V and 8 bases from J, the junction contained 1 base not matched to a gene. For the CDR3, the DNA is TGTGCCAGCAGTGAATTGGACAGGGGCTACACCTTC. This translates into CASSELDRGYTF.

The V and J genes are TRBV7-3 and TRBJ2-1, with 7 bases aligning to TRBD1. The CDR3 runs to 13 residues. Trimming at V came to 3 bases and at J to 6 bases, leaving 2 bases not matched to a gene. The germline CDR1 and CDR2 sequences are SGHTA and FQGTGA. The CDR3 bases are TGTGCCAGCAGCTTGACAGGGACCAATGAGCAGTTCTTC. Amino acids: CASSLTGTNEQFF.

Here the CDR3 DNA reads TGTGCCAGCAGTCCTGAGGCCTTAAGGGGGGGGCGAAGGAAGATCCGAGCTTTCTTT. It encodes CASSPEALRGGRRKIRAFF. The chain is built from TRBV28 and TRBJ1-1; a weak D match, TRBD1 (6 bases). The germline V and J ends were trimmed by 5 bases and 10 bases, with 35 bases remaining between them. Germline V gene lookup returns CDR1 MDHEN and CDR2 SYDVKM. The length of the CDR3 is 19 residues.

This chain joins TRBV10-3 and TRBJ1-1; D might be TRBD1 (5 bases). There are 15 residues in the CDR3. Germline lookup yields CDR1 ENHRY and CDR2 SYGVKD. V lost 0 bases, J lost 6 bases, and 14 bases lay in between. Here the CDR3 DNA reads TGTGCCATCAGTGAGTCCCAGGGTCCCAGAGCTGAAGCTTTCTTT. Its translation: CAISESQGPRAEAFF.

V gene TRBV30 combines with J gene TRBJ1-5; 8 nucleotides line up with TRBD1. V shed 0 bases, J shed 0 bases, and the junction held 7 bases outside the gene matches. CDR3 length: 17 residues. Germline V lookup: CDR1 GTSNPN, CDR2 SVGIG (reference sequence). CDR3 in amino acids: CAWSVSAGQGSNQPQHF. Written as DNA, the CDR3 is TGTGCCTGGAGTGTCTCAGCCGGACAGGGTAGCAATCAGCCCCAGCATTTT.

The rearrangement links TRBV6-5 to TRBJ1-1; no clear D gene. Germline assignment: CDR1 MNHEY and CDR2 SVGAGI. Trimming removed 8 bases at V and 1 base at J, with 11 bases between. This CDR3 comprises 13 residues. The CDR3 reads CASRGRENTEAFF. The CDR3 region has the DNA TGTGCCAGCCGAGGGCGGGAGAACACTGAAGCTTTCTTT.

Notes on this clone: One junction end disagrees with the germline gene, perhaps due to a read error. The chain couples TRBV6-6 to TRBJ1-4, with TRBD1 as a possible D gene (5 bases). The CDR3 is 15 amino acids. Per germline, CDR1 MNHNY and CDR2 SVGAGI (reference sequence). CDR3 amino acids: CASNYQGLEKEKLFF. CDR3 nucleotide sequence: TGTGCCAGCAATTACCAGGGTTTAGAAAAAGAAAAACTGTTTTTT.

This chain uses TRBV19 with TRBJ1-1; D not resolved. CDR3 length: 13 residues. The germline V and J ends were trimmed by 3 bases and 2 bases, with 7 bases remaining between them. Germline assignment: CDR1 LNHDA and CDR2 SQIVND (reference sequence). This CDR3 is CASSMKRNTEAFF. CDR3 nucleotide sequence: TGTGCCAGTAGTATGAAGAGAAACACTGAAGCTTTCTTT.

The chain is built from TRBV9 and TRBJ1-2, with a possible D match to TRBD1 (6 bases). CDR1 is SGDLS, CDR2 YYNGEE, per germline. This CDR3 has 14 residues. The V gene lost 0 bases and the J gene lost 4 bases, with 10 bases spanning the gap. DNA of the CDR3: TGTGCCAGCAGCGTAGCTTTACAGGGCTATGGCTACACCTTC. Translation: CASSVALQGYGYTF.

DNA of the CDR3: TGTGCCAGCAACAACGCCAGGGGGCAGACCGGGGAGCTGTTTTTT. It yields the protein CASNNARGQTGELFF. The chain combines TRBV6-5 with TRBJ2-2, with 8 bases fitting TRBD1. Unmatched junction bases numbered 9, after V lost 7 bases and J lost 5 bases. The CDR3 is 15 amino acids. In germline, CDR1 is MNHEY, CDR2 SVGAGI.

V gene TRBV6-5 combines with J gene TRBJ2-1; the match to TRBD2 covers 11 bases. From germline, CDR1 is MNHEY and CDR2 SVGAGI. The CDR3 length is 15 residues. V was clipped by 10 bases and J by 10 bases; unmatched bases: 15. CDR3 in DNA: TGTGCCACCTGTCTCGGGACTAGCGGCCTTCCAGAGCAGTTCTTC. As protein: CATCLGTSGLPEQFF.